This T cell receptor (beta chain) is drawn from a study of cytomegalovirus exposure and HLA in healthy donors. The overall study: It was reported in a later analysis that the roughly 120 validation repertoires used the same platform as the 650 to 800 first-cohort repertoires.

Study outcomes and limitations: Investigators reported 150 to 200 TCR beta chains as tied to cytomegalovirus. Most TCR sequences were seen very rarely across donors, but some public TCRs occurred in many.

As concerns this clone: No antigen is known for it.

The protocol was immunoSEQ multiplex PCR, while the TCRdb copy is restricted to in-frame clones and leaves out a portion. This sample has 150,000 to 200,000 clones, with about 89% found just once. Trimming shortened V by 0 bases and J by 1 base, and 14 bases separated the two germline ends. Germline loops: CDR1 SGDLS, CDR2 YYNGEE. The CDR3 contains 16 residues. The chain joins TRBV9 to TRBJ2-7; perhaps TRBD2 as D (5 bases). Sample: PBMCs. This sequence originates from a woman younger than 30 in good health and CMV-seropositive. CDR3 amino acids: CASSVVSSQPSYEQYF. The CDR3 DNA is TGTGCCAGCAGCGTAGTTTCTAGCCAACCATCCTACGAGCAGTACTTC.